This TCR beta chain was retrieved from a study of blood T cells in healthy people across ages. This clonotype was recorded a few times. CDR1 and CDR2 (germline): SGHAT, FQNNGV. The CDR3 contains 16 residues. V lost 1 base to trimming and J lost 6 bases; unmatched junction nucleotides: 9. Then a second PCR, running roughly 7 to 11 cycles, was carried out with a sample-barcoded 5' primer and a J-beta primer mix. One entry per CDR3 protein, called by TCRdb with MiXCR from the 5' RACE reads. Of more than 1 million distinct CDR3 sequences in the sample, roughly 45% are singletons; the top ten hold about 20%.

The receptor was isolated from a woman in her fifties or sixties in good health. The V call is TRBV11-2, the J call TRBJ2-7; 10 bases are shared with TRBD2. The sample comprised blood. As DNA, the CDR3 is TGTGCCAGCAGCTTAGTCGGTACTAGCGGGAAGGGCGAGCAGTACTTC. This translates into CASSLVGTSGKGEQYF.